A selection of T cell receptor beta chains follows, all from one sample in a study of metastatic and nonmetastatic thyroid tumors. Using MiXCR, TCRdb reanalyzed the PCR reads. Among just under 20,000 clones listed, 20% to 25% were seen once. Sample: adjacent normal tissue. The source is a female donor with papillary thyroid cancer or a benign thyroid nodule (not recorded which). Some clones in this sample may be carry-over from other donors' samples. Each CDR3 is given with its conserved first and last residue. Fields, in order: CDR3 protein, CDR3 DNA, V gene, J gene, D gene, clone size. The D gene is left open where the match is weak. The listing skips clone size in some rows; elsewhere it reads once, few, many or a size class.

cdr3_aa: CASSSTPNTEAFF; cdr3_nt: TGTGCCAGCAGCTCGACACCAAACACTGAAGCTTTCTTT; v_call: TRBV7-6; j_call: TRBJ1-1; d_call: -; clone_size: few
cdr3_aa: CASSLPPTGIGSPLHF; cdr3_nt: TGTGCCAGCAGTTTACCCCCGACAGGAATAGGTTCACCCCTCCACTTT; v_call: TRBV28; j_call: TRBJ1-6; d_call: -; clone_size: medium-sized
cdr3_aa: CASSLPGLGVYTQYF; cdr3_nt: TGTGCCAGTAGCCTCCCGGGACTAGGTGTCTATACGCAGTATTTT; v_call: TRBV19; j_call: TRBJ2-3; d_call: TRBD2; clone_size: -
cdr3_aa: CAWSTSGGTYEQYF; cdr3_nt: TGTGCCTGGAGTACGTCAGGGGGAACCTACGAGCAGTACTTC; v_call: TRBV30; j_call: TRBJ2-7; d_call: TRBD1; clone_size: few
cdr3_aa: CASSFTGGTGYTF; cdr3_nt: TGTGCCAGCAGTTTCACAGGTGGGACTGGCTACACCTTC; v_call: TRBV6-5; j_call: TRBJ1-2; d_call: -; clone_size: few
cdr3_aa: CSARDGAVGRDEQYF; cdr3_nt: TGCAGTGCTAGAGATGGGGCGGTTGGGAGGGACGAGCAGTACTTC; v_call: TRBV20-1; j_call: TRBJ2-7; d_call: TRBD2; clone_size: few
cdr3_aa: CRGVGTNPYEQYF; cdr3_nt: TGCAGGGGCGTCGGGACAAACCCCTACGAGCAGTACTTC; v_call: TRBV20-1; j_call: TRBJ2-7; d_call: -; clone_size: -
cdr3_aa: CASSRDNEAFF; cdr3_nt: TGTGCCAGCAGTAGGGACAACGAAGCTTTCTTT; v_call: TRBV6-1; j_call: TRBJ1-1; d_call: -; clone_size: few
cdr3_aa: CASSFGRRYEKLFF; cdr3_nt: TGTGCCAGCAGCTTCGGGAGGCGATATGAAAAACTGTTTTTT; v_call: TRBV5-5; j_call: TRBJ1-4; d_call: -; clone_size: -
cdr3_aa: CASSIVAACDTQYF; cdr3_nt: TGTGCCAGTAGTATCGTGGCGGCATGTGATACGCAGTATTTT; v_call: TRBV19; j_call: TRBJ2-3; d_call: -; clone_size: few
cdr3_aa: CASSKTAGMNTEAFF; cdr3_nt: TGTGCCAGCAGTAAAACCGCTGGGATGAACACTGAAGCTTTCTTT; v_call: TRBV7-3; j_call: TRBJ1-1; d_call: -; clone_size: medium-sized
cdr3_aa: CVSSLSTSSGERYF; cdr3_nt: TGTGTCAGCAGCTTATCCACTAGCTCGGGCGAGCGGTACTTC; v_call: TRBV7-2; j_call: TRBJ2-7; d_call: -; clone_size: -
cdr3_aa: CSADQGGGNTIYF; cdr3_nt: TGCAGTGCTGACCAGGGGGGCGGAAACACCATATATTTT; v_call: TRBV20-1; j_call: TRBJ1-3; d_call: TRBD1; clone_size: few
cdr3_aa: CASSQGQGEAFF; cdr3_nt: TGTGCCAGCAGCCAAGGACAGGGAGAAGCTTTCTTT; v_call: TRBV3-1; j_call: TRBJ1-1; d_call: TRBD1; clone_size: -
cdr3_aa: CSGKGTSVDNEQFF; cdr3_nt: TGCAGCGGGAAAGGGACTAGCGTGGACAATGAGCAGTTCTTC; v_call: TRBV29-1; j_call: TRBJ2-1; d_call: TRBD2; clone_size: few
cdr3_aa: CASSLRASGTYEQYF; cdr3_nt: TGTGCCAGCAGCTTACGAGCTAGCGGAACCTACGAGCAGTACTTC; v_call: TRBV7-2; j_call: TRBJ2-7; d_call: TRBD2; clone_size: -
cdr3_aa: CASSSRWYTEAFF; cdr3_nt: TGCGCCAGCAGCTCGCGTTGGTACACTGAAGCTTTCTTT; v_call: TRBV5-1; j_call: TRBJ1-1; d_call: -; clone_size: few
cdr3_aa: CASSPWDGTGGELFF; cdr3_nt: TGTGCCAGCAGCCCCTGGGACGGGACAGGCGGGGAGCTGTTTTTT; v_call: TRBV3-1; j_call: TRBJ2-2; d_call: TRBD1; clone_size: many
cdr3_aa: CATSDPGHRDEQFF; cdr3_nt: TGTGCCACCAGTGATCCAGGGCATCGAGATGAGCAGTTCTTC; v_call: TRBV24-1; j_call: TRBJ2-1; d_call: -; clone_size: -
cdr3_aa: CASSLGLADAGFF; cdr3_nt: TGTGCCAGCAGCTTGGGACTAGCGGACGCGGGGTTCTTC; v_call: TRBV5-4; j_call: TRBJ2-1; d_call: TRBD2; clone_size: many
cdr3_aa: CSAPRTRQSYGYTF; cdr3_nt: TGCAGTGCTCCCCGAACGCGACAGTCCTATGGCTACACCTTC; v_call: TRBV20-1; j_call: TRBJ1-2; d_call: -; clone_size: -
cdr3_aa: CATSAKDRPNTGELFF; cdr3_nt: TGTGCCACCAGTGCTAAGGACAGGCCGAACACCGGGGAGCTGTTTTTT; v_call: TRBV24-1; j_call: TRBJ2-2; d_call: TRBD1; clone_size: -
cdr3_aa: CASSYRENAEAFF; cdr3_nt: TGTGCCAGCAGTTACCGGGAGAACGCTGAAGCTTTCTTT; v_call: TRBV6-2/TRBV6-3; j_call: TRBJ1-1; d_call: -; clone_size: -